These 12 T cell receptor beta chains originate from one sample sequenced in a study of cytomegalovirus exposure and HLA in healthy donors. The table came from immunoSEQ multiplex PCR; TCRdb's copy has only in-frame clones and leaves some out. The repertoire consists of some 65,000 clones, with about 94% occurring once and the leading ten covering less than 4.5%. The sequenced sample was PBMCs. The receptors originated from a man younger than 35 in good health and CMV-seropositive.

CDR3 loop: CASSQDQISTDTQYF. The CDR3 DNA reads as TGCGCCAGCAGCCAAGATCAGATTAGCACAGATACGCAGTATTTT. The chain uses TRBV4-1 and TRBJ2-3; no clear D. Germline assignment: CDR1 MGHRA and CDR2 YSYEKL. Trimming shortened V by 0 bases and J by 0 bases, and 7 bases separated the two germline ends. There are 15 residues in the CDR3.

V is TRBV12-5 and J is TRBJ1-2; no definite D call. This CDR3 region has 12 residues. Deletions cut 1 base from V and 6 bases from J, with 6 bases between. The V gene's germline CDR1 is LGHNT and CDR2 FRNRAP. The CDR3 loop is CASGLGDNGYTF. The CDR3 DNA follows: TGTGCTAGTGGTTTGGGCGACAATGGCTACACCTTC.

The chain uses TRBV18 and TRBJ1-1; 7 positions agree with TRBD1. The CDR3 consists of 14 residues. Germline trimming cut 5 bases from V and 6 bases from J; bases unmatched to any gene: 9. Per germline, CDR1 KGHSH and CDR2 LQKENI. As DNA, the CDR3 is TGTGCCAGCTCATCCGACAGGGCTAGGGCTGAAGCTTTCTTT. The encoded protein is CASSSDRARAEAFF.

A few counts support this clone. The chain carries TRBV6-5 and TRBJ1-6, with D maybe TRBD1 (6 bases). Trimming pared 4 bases from V and 11 bases from J, leaving 21 bases between. Germline V gene sequence: CDR1 MNHEY, CDR2 SVGAGI. This CDR3 spans 16 amino acids. The CDR3 DNA sequence: TGTGCCAGCAGTTTTATCCCGGGACATGAAGTGGCACCCCTCCACTTT. Protein sequence: CASSFIPGHEVAPLHF.

The CDR3: CASSVASGNEQFF. In DNA, the CDR3 is TGTGCCAGCAGCGTAGCTAGCGGCAATGAGCAGTTCTTC. The V and J genes are TRBV9 and TRBJ2-1, with 7 bases matching TRBD2. The CDR3 spans 13 residues. The J segment lost 6 bases and the V segment lost 0 bases, leaving 0 bases of the junction unmatched. Germline values: CDR1 SGDLS, CDR2 YYNGEE.

The chain recombines TRBV30 with TRBJ1-5, with 7 bases that match TRBD1. Germline V gives CDR1 GTSNPN, CDR2 SVGIG (reference sequence). J gave up 6 bases and V 0 bases, and 8 bases lay outside the gene matches. This CDR3 region has 15 residues. The CDR3 DNA reads TGTGCCTGGAGTGTAAGCGTGACAGGGAGTCAGCCCCAGCATTTT. This sequence encodes CAWSVSVTGSQPQHF.

The chain couples TRBV23-1 to TRBJ1-1; the D is unclear. TRBV23-1 is designated an ORF whose function remains uncertain. Trimming took 5 bases from V and 1 from J, leaving 11 bases between them. The CDR3 consists of 14 residues. The CDR3 region is CASSTRHRNTEAFF. The CDR3 DNA reads TGCGCCAGCAGTACACGCCACCGGAACACTGAAGCTTTCTTT.

The chain combines TRBV19 with TRBJ2-7, with D possibly matching TRBD1 (6 bases). The germline gives CDR1 LNHDA, CDR2 SQIVND (reference sequence). V lost 5 bases to trimming and J lost 5 bases, with 22 bases between them. The CDR3 extends over 16 amino acids. The CDR3 loop is CASSRVGLGAMNEQYF. The CDR3 DNA reads as TGTGCCAGTAGTCGCGTCGGGCTGGGGGCGATGAACGAGCAGTACTTC.

About this clone itself: The sample has other DNA sequences that encode this CDR3 too. This chain links TRBV29-1 with TRBJ1-1; maybe TRBD1 (6 bases). Trimming stripped 7 bases from V and 1 base from J, with 13 bases between. The germline gives CDR1 SQVTM, CDR2 ANQGSEA. This CDR3 has 13 amino acids. The CDR3 spells CSAHPQGNTEAFF. The CDR3 nucleotides read TGCAGCGCCCATCCACAGGGGAACACTGAAGCTTTCTTT.

The chain uses TRBV19 and TRBJ1-3; no reliable D call. The V end was cut by 7 bases, the J end by 0 bases, with 10 bases between. CDR3 length: 14 residues. The germline V gene encodes CDR1 LNHDA and CDR2 SQIVND (reference sequence). CDR3 nucleotides: TGTGCCAGTAAGAGGCAGAGCTCTGGAAACACCATATATTTT. Encoded protein: CASKRQSSGNTIYF.

J is TRBJ2-7 and V is TRBV12-5; D uncertain. CDR1 is LGHNT and CDR2 is FRNRAP in the germline V gene. The CDR3 is 12 amino acids. V lost 7 bases to trimming and J lost 2 bases, with 9 bases between them. CDR3 residues: CASAPRAYEQYF. In DNA, the CDR3 is TGTGCTAGTGCCCCCCGTGCCTACGAGCAGTACTTC.

The chain is built from TRBV7-2 and TRBJ2-7, with 13 positions matching TRBD2. The junction had 3 bases not matched to a gene; V was cut back by 5 bases and J by 5 bases. Germline-derived CDR1 and CDR2 are SGHTA and FQGNSA. There are 14 residues in the CDR3. CDR3 region: CASSRLAGGDEQYF. As DNA, the CDR3 is TGTGCCAGCAGCAGACTAGCGGGAGGTGACGAGCAGTACTTC. Drawing the rest from reference TRBV7-2 and TRBJ2-7, the complete variable domain is GAGVSQSPSNKVTEKGKDVELRCDPISGHTALYWYRQSLGQGLEFLIYFQGNSAPDKSGLPSDRFSAERTGGSVSTLTIQRTQQEDSAVYLCASSRLAGGDEQYFGPGTRLTVT.